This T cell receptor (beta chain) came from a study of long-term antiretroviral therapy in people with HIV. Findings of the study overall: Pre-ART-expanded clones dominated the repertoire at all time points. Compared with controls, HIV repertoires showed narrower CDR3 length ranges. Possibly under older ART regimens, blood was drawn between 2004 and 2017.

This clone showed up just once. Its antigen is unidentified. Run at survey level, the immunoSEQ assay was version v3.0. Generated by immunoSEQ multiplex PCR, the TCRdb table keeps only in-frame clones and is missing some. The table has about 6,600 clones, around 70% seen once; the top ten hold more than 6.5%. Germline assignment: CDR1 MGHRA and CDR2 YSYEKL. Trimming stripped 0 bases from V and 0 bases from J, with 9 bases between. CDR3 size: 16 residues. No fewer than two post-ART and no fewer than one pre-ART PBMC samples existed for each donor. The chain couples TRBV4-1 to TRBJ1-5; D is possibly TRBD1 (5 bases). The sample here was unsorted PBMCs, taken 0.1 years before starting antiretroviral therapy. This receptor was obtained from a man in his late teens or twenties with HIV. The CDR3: CASSQEYGTSNQPQHF. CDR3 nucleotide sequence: TGCGCCAGCAGCCAAGAGTATGGGACTAGCAATCAGCCCCAGCATTTT.